One sample yielded the 20 T cell receptor beta chains listed below, sequenced in a study of CD8+CD57+ T cells in acquired aplastic anemia. For CDR3 and TCR beta VDJ profiling, genomic DNA was the template used. TCRdb itself ran the reads through MiXCR, one entry per CDR3 protein. The sample consists of 74,000 or so distinct CDR3 sequences, roughly half of them appearing once. Sequenced sample: sorted CD4+, CD8+, or CD8+CD57+ T cells (not recorded which) from PBMCs. The receptors derive from a human donor in good health, serving as a control.

This clonotype was seen only a few times. The chain recombines TRBV25-1 with TRBJ2-7; 9 bases align to TRBD1. The germline CDR1 and CDR2 sequences are MGHDK and SYGVNS. CDR3 length: 14 residues. Trimming cost V 3 bases and J 2 bases; bases outside gene matches: 2. The CDR3 loop reads CASSEDRGAYEQYF. CDR3 coding DNA: TGTGCCAGCAGTGAGGACAGGGGAGCCTACGAGCAGTACTTC.

The rearrangement uses TRBV2 and TRBJ2-7; D assignment may be TRBD1 or TRBD2 (6 bases each). The V gene lost 8 bases and the J gene lost 1 base, with 15 bases spanning the gap. Germline-derived CDR1 and CDR2 are SNHLY and FYNNEI. The CDR3 consists of 14 residues. CDR3 DNA: TGTGCCAGCTATGCAAGGGGGGAGTCCTACGAGCAGTACTTC. Encoded protein: CASYARGESYEQYF.

The rearrangement uses TRBV19 and TRBJ1-5; D gene ambiguous. Germline values: CDR1 LNHDA, CDR2 SQIVND (reference sequence). The CDR3 covers 15 residues. Trimming shortened V by 4 bases and J by 2 bases, and 12 bases separated the two germline ends. The CDR3 DNA follows: TGTGCCAGTAGTAGGGGTTTCCTGGGCAATCAGCCCCAGCATTTT. Translating it yields CASSRGFLGNQPQHF.

This clonotype showed up just once. V gene TRBV2 combines with J gene TRBJ1-5, with D possibly matching TRBD1 (6 bases). The CDR3 extends over 14 amino acids. Germline loops: CDR1 SNHLY, CDR2 FYNNEI. The V end was cut by 8 bases, the J end by 1 base, with 12 bases between. CDR3 nucleotide sequence: TGTGCCAGCGGGGGGCTGGAAAGCAATCAGCCCCAGCATTTT. As protein: CASGGLESNQPQHF.

The gene calls are TRBV27 and TRBJ1-6; D possibly corresponds to TRBD1 (6 bases). CDR3 length: 14 amino acids. Germline values: CDR1 MNHEY, CDR2 SMNVEV (reference sequence). The CDR3: CSSKVRTDNSPLHF. The CDR3 coding sequence is TGTAGCAGCAAGGTCAGGACAGATAATTCACCCCTCCACTTT.

This clonotype occurred many times. The chain is built from TRBV20-1 and TRBJ2-3; 14 bases match TRBD2. The CDR3 is 19 residues long. The J segment lost 2 bases and the V segment lost 3 bases, leaving 13 bases of the junction unmatched. The germline CDR1 and CDR2 sequences are DFQATT and SNEGSKA (reference sequence). CDR3 DNA: TGCAGTGCTAGCCCCGGACTAGCGGGAGGCGGGCCGCCCACAGATACGCAGTATTTT. Encoded protein: CSASPGLAGGGPPTDTQYF.

The J gene is TRBJ1-1, the V gene TRBV10-2, with 11 bases lining up with TRBD1. V was pared by 6 bases and J by 6 bases, with 9 bases of the junction left unmatched. CDR1 is WSHSY, CDR2 SAAADI, per germline. The CDR3 is 15 amino acids. In nucleotides, the CDR3 is TGCGCCAGCAGGGAGGACAGGGGGCTTTCCGCTGAAGCTTTCTTT. Translated, it gives CASREDRGLSAEAFF.

This clonotype turned up a few times. The rearrangement links TRBV19 to TRBJ1-6; 8 bases align to TRBD1. From germline, CDR1 is LNHDA and CDR2 SQIVND (reference sequence). V was clipped by 7 bases and J by 5 bases; unmatched bases: 10. There are 16 residues in the CDR3. The CDR3 sequence: CASNLGQGSNNSPLHF. CDR3 sequence (DNA): TGTGCCAGTAACTTAGGACAGGGATCAAATAATTCACCCCTCCACTTT.

The V call is TRBV2, the J call TRBJ2-7; TRBD1 matches 11 bases. Trimming removed 6 bases from V and 0 bases from J; junction bases left unmatched: 4. Per the germline V gene, CDR1 is SNHLY and CDR2 is FYNNEI. The CDR3 is made up of 15 amino acids. CDR3 loop: CASRRGTGGSYEQYF. The CDR3 region has the DNA TGTGCCAGCAGGAGGGGGACAGGGGGCTCCTACGAGCAGTACTTC.

The V call is TRBV20-1, the J call TRBJ2-7; no clear D gene. Trimming left V 5 bases short and J 4 bases short, with 6 bases between. Germline CDR1 and CDR2: DFQATT and SNEGSKA (reference sequence). CDR3 length: 10 amino acids. CDR3 residues: CSAFDYEQYF. CDR3 in DNA: TGCAGTGCTTTTGATTACGAGCAGTACTTC.

This chain joins TRBV19 and TRBJ2-1; D is possibly TRBD1 or TRBD2 (5 bases each). The CDR3 contains 13 residues. Germline V gene lookup returns CDR1 LNHDA and CDR2 SQIVND (reference sequence). Trimming shortened V by 3 bases and J by 7 bases, and 10 bases separated the two germline ends. The CDR3 loop is CASSMGDENEQFF. The DNA for the CDR3 is TGTGCCAGTAGTATGGGGGACGAAAATGAGCAGTTCTTC.

This clonotype was seen once. The V call is TRBV29-1, the J call TRBJ2-7; D is perhaps TRBD1 (6 bases). The CDR3 spans 12 residues. Trimming took off 2 bases at V and 5 bases at J, with 10 bases between the two ends. Germline V gene lookup returns CDR1 SQVTM and CDR2 ANQGSEA. This CDR3 is CSVEKGGNEQYF. The CDR3 DNA follows: TGCAGCGTTGAAAAAGGGGGAAACGAGCAGTACTTC.

By share, this clonotype ranks as medium-sized. The J gene is TRBJ1-1, the V gene TRBV7-9; tentative D call: TRBD1 (5 bases). Trimming removed 5 bases at V and 5 bases at J, with 9 bases between. The CDR3 is 12 amino acids. Germline V gene sequence: CDR1 SEHNR, CDR2 FQNEAQ (reference sequence). The DNA for the CDR3 is TGTGCCAGCAGCAAACAGGCGACTGAAGCTTTCTTT. Translated, it gives CASSKQATEAFF.

This clonotype was counted between two and nine times. The chain couples TRBV29-1 to TRBJ2-3; 7 bases match TRBD2. With V trimmed by 3 bases and J by 0 bases, 0 bases remained unmatched. CDR3 length equals 13 residues. CDR1 is SQVTM and CDR2 is ANQGSEA in the germline V gene. Here the CDR3 DNA reads TGCAGCGTTGAGGGGGGGAGCACAGATACGCAGTATTTT. This gives the protein CSVEGGSTDTQYF.

This chain links TRBV11-2 with TRBJ2-7; maybe TRBD2 (5 bases). The CDR3 extends over 15 amino acids. Germline V CDR1 and CDR2: SGHAT, FQNNGV. V lost 6 bases to trimming and J lost 3 bases, with 18 bases between them. CDR3 coding DNA: TGTGCCAGCAGATACGGAGAGGGAAATTTCTACGAGCAGTACTTC. It is translated as CASRYGEGNFYEQYF.

Many counts were recorded for this clonotype. This sequence joins TRBV19 and TRBJ1-2; D call uncertain. From germline, CDR1 is LNHDA and CDR2 SQIVND (reference sequence). This CDR3 comprises 15 residues. V was trimmed by 2 bases and J by 8 bases, leaving 18 bases between them. Here the CDR3 DNA reads TGTGCCAGTAGTATATGGTTTGGCAGTGTGGAAGGCTACACCTTC. This translates into CASSIWFGSVEGYTF.

The table lists this clonotype with a few counts. The chain is built from TRBV10-3 and TRBJ2-7; D is possibly TRBD1 (5 bases). The CDR3 runs to 14 residues. V gave up 4 bases and J gave up 5 bases, with 15 bases separating them. CDR1 and CDR2 from the germline V gene are ENHRY and SYGVKD. The CDR3 loop reads CAISGRGQSDEQYF. For the CDR3, the DNA is TGTGCCATCAGTGGTAGGGGCCAGAGCGACGAGCAGTACTTC.

The chain joins TRBV29-1 to TRBJ2-7; tentative D call: TRBD1 (5 bases). Trimming removed 3 bases at V and 4 bases at J, with 10 bases between. Germline lookup yields CDR1 SQVTM and CDR2 ANQGSEA. The CDR3 totals 12 residues. The CDR3 loop is CSVEGPNYEQYV. The CDR3 DNA reads as TGCAGCGTTGAGGGGCCTAATTACGAGCAGTACGTC.

The J gene is TRBJ2-5, the V gene TRBV19; possible D gene TRBD2, 5 bases. Germline V gene lookup returns CDR1 LNHDA and CDR2 SQIVND (reference sequence). The ends were cut back, 3 bases at V and 5 bases at J, with 13 bases in the middle. This CDR3 has 14 amino acids. CDR3 DNA: TGTGCCAGTAGTATGAGAGGGATAGTGGAGACCCAGTACTTC. Amino acid sequence: CASSMRGIVETQYF.

The chain employs TRBV2 and TRBJ2-7, with D unclear. Germline lookup yields CDR1 SNHLY and CDR2 FYNNEI. V was cut by 6 bases and J by 2 bases, with 11 bases left in between. This CDR3 region has 13 residues. The CDR3 sequence: CASRAGPAYEQYF. Written as DNA, the CDR3 is TGTGCCAGCAGGGCAGGACCTGCCTACGAGCAGTACTTC.